The 11 T cell receptor beta chains reported below all come from one sample, sequenced in a study of cytomegalovirus exposure and HLA in healthy donors. The PCR employed 60 Vbeta primers together with 13 Jbeta primers. Produced via immunoSEQ multiplex PCR; TCRdb's table is partial and in-frame only. The table records about 170,000 clones, about 72% of them present only once. The specimen sequenced was PBMCs. The receptors derive from a human donor in good health.

The genes are TRBV11-1 and TRBJ1-4, with TRBD1 identical over 7 bases. CDR1 SGHAT and CDR2 FQDESV come from the germline V gene (reference sequence). With V trimmed by 1 base and J by 11 bases, 16 bases remained unmatched. The length of the CDR3 is 17 residues. CDR3 sequence: CASSLEARGQTSGKLFF. The CDR3 coding sequence is TGTGCCAGCAGCTTAGAAGCGCGGGGACAGACCTCCGGGAAACTGTTTTTT.

The rearrangement links TRBV18 to TRBJ2-7; tentatively, D is TRBD1 (5 bases). CDR3 size: 11 residues. Per germline, CDR1 KGHSH and CDR2 LQKENI. Trimming cost V 3 bases and J 6 bases, with 6 bases left between them. CDR3 in amino acids: CASSPGREQYF. The CDR3 DNA follows: TGTGCCAGCTCACCGGGGCGCGAGCAGTACTTC. Together with reference TRBV18 and TRBJ2-7, the CDR3 gives the full variable domain: NAGVMQNPRHLVRRRGQEARLRCSPMKGHSHVYWYRQLPEEGLKFMVYLQKENIIDESGMPKERFSAEFPKEGPSILRIQQVVRGDSAAYFCASSPGREQYFGPGTRLTVT.

The V and J genes are TRBV29-1 and TRBJ1-2, with D unclear. Germline-derived CDR1 and CDR2 are SQVTM and ANQGSEA. V dropped 3 bases and J dropped 6 bases, with 14 bases sitting between them. CDR3 size: 13 residues. The CDR3 nucleotides are TGCAGCGTTGACTACGAGGGTGGGGATGGCTACACCTTC. This encodes CSVDYEGGDGYTF. Variable domain in full (rest from reference TRBV29-1 and TRBJ1-2): SAVISQKPSRDICQRGTSLTIQCQVDSQVTMMFWYRQQPGQSLTLIATANQGSEATYESGFVIDKFPISRPNLTFSTLTVSNMSPEDSSIYLCSVDYEGGDGYTFGSGTRLTVV.

V gene TRBV19 combines with J gene TRBJ2-7, with TRBD2 matching over 8 bases. The CDR3 contains 17 residues. V trimming: 5 bases; J trimming: 0 bases; junction bases outside the gene matches: 12. Per the germline V gene, CDR1 is LNHDA and CDR2 is SQIVND (reference sequence). The CDR3 sequence is CASSPSRGAPYSYEQYF. CDR3 nucleotides: TGTGCCAGTAGTCCGTCGCGGGGGGCCCCCTACTCCTACGAGCAGTACTTC.

The chain employs TRBV7-8 and TRBJ1-2; D uncertain. V dropped 5 bases and J dropped 7 bases, with 11 bases sitting between them. The CDR3 contains 12 residues. Germline-derived CDR1 and CDR2 are SGHVS and FQNEAQ. The CDR3 DNA sequence: TGTGCCAGCAGCCCAACCGCGGGTGGCTACACCTTC. Its protein product is CASSPTAGGYTF.

The chain links TRBV6-5 to TRBJ1-5; possible D gene TRBD1, 5 bases. The CDR3 spans 15 residues. Trimming shortened V by 0 bases and J by 3 bases, and 9 bases separated the two germline ends. CDR1 and CDR2 (germline): MNHEY, SVGAGI. This CDR3 is CASSYSGGTNQPQHF. As DNA, the CDR3 is TGTGCCAGCAGTTACTCCGGGGGAACCAATCAGCCCCAGCATTTT.

This clone was seen a few times. V gene TRBV19 combines with J gene TRBJ1-2, with TRBD1 identical over 7 bases. Germline values: CDR1 LNHDA, CDR2 SQIVND (reference sequence). V was clipped by 4 bases and J by 7 bases; unmatched bases: 6. The CDR3 covers 13 residues. CDR3 DNA: TGTGCCAGTAGTACCAGGACAGGATCTGGCTACACCTTC. Residues: CASSTRTGSGYTF.

In its sample, this clone was seen once. Mismatch with germline at one junction end may stem from a read error. The chain recombines TRBV7-7 with TRBJ2-2; the D gene is possibly TRBD2 (6 bases). Germline V CDR1 and CDR2: SSHAT, FNYEAQ (reference sequence). This CDR3 has 13 residues. The CDR3 protein is CASSPISGGELFF. The CDR3 DNA is TGTGCTAGCAGCCCCATTAGCGGCGGGGAGCTGTTTTTT.

The chain has TRBV7-8 and TRBJ1-6; 7 bases align to TRBD1. The CDR3 consists of 16 residues. Germline V gene lookup returns CDR1 SGHVS and CDR2 FQNEAQ. The V gene end was trimmed by 4 bases and the J gene end by 1 base; junction bases not matched to a gene: 4. The CDR3 DNA sequence: TGTGCCAGCAGCTCCCAGGGGGGTTCCTATAATTCACCCCTCCACTTT. It codes for CASSSQGGSYNSPLHF.

CDR3 nucleotide sequence: TGTGCCAGCTCATCCGACACAAACTATGGCTACACCTTC. Translating it yields CASSSDTNYGYTF. The rearrangement joins TRBV18 to TRBJ1-2; no reliable D call. Deletions cut 5 bases from V and 2 bases from J, with 9 bases between. The CDR3 length is 13 residues. Germline V CDR1 and CDR2: KGHSH, LQKENI.

V gene TRBV7-2 combines with J gene TRBJ1-5; TRBD1 matches 7 bases. The CDR3 is 16 residues long. Per germline, CDR1 SGHTA and CDR2 FQGNSA. Trimming cost V 3 bases and J 9 bases; bases outside gene matches: 14. The DNA of the CDR3 is TGTGCCAGCAGCTTCAGCGGACAGGCGCAGGGGCGGCCCCAGCATTTT. It translates to CASSFSGQAQGRPQHF.